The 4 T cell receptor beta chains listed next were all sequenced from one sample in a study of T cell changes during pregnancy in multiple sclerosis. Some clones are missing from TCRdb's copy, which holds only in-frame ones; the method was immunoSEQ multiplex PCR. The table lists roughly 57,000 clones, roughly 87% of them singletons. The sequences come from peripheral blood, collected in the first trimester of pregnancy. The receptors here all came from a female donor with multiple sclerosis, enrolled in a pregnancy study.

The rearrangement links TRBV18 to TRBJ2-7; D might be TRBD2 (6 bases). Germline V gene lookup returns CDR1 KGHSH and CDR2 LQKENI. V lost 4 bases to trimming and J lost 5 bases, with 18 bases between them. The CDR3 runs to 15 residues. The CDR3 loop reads CASSRPTRAGHEQYF. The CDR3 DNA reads TGTGCCAGCTCACGCCCTACTAGGGCGGGACACGAGCAGTACTTC.

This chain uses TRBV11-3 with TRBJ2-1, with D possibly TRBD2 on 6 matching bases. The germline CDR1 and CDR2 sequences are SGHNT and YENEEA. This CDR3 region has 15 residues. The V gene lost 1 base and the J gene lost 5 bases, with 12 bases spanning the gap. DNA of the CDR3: TGTGCCAGCAGCTTAGGATTTTGGGAGGACAATGAGCAGTTCTTC. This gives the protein CASSLGFWEDNEQFF.

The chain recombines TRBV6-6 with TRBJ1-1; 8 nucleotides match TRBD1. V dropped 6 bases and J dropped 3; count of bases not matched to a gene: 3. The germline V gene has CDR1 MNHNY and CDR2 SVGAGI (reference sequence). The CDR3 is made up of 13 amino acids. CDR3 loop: CASRLQGDTEAFF. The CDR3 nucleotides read TGTGCCAGCAGATTACAGGGGGACACTGAAGCTTTCTTT.

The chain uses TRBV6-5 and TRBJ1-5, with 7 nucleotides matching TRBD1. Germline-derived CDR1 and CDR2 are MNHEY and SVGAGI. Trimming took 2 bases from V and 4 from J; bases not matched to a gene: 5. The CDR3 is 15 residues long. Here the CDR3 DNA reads TGTGCCAGCAGTTACGGGGGACAGCAGAATCAGCCCCAGCATTTT. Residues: CASSYGGQQNQPQHF.